The T cell receptor (beta chain) under discussion was sequenced for a study of cytomegalovirus exposure and HLA in healthy donors. The study's findings and limits: Donor immune exposure was known only as CMV serostatus. A few chains tied to CMV proved CMV antigen-specific in vitro.

CDR3 size: 13 residues. The PCR was carried out with 60 Vbeta primers and 13 Jbeta primers. Clones were read by immunoSEQ multiplex PCR, and TCRdb kept only the in-frame ones, dropping some. Of around 190,000 clones in the sample, about 77% were seen once. In the case of this clone: Its matching antigen is unknown.

Those who donated were healthy bone marrow donors. The sequence derives from a man in his 60s in good health and CMV-seronegative. Sequenced: PBMCs. The chain combines TRBV21-1 with TRBJ1-1. TRBV21-1 is recorded as a pseudogene. The CDR3, as DNA: TGTGCCAGCAGCAAAGAAGGTACTAAACAAGCTTTCTTT. As protein: CASSKEGTKQAFF.